A single T cell receptor beta chain is shown here with its context. Its specificity is unknown. This sample was included in a study of T cells in tuberculosis. Overall study results and limits: Classification accuracy was around 90% (AUROC 0.7 to 0.95) with the GMM-specific repertoire.

Latent tuberculosis screening used tuberculin skin test and IGRA at entry. Clones were sequenced by immunoSEQ multiplex PCR, and TCRdb holds only the in-frame ones, with some missing. The sample consists of about 33,000 clones, approximately 90% of them appearing once. V trimming: 0 bases; J trimming: 6 bases; junction bases outside the gene matches: 6. CDR1 and CDR2 (germline): SGHRS, YFSETQ. CDR3 size: 16 residues. The sample was PBMCs. The gene calls are TRBV5-1 and TRBJ2-1; 10 nucleotides agree with TRBD2. This TCR was sampled from a donor under 30 with latent tuberculosis or without tuberculosis infection. Some clones in this sample may be carry-over from other donors' samples. The CDR3 region has the DNA TGCGCCAGCAGCTTGGTTCCTAGCGGGGGAGGCAATGAGCAGTTCTTC. Protein sequence: CASSLVPSGGGNEQFF.